A selection of T cell receptor beta chains follows, all from one sample in a study of response to subunit inactivated influenza vaccine. TCRdb ran MiXCR on the RT-PCR reads and lists one entry per CDR3 protein. The table has 500,000 to 650,000 distinct CDR3 sequences, around 8% seen once. The material was PBMCs from blood, obtained around 25 months after vaccination. The receptors here all came from a man aged 45-69 years who received an inactivated influenza vaccine. The CDR3 runs from the conserved cysteine through the conserved F or W. D genes are given only for firm matches. Size is omitted from some rows. Given values are once, few, many or a class for expanded clones.

V gene	J gene	clone size	D gene	CDR3 protein	CDR3 DNA
TRBV7-9	TRBJ1-2	-	-	CASSLRVPTIGYTF	TGTGCCAGCAGCCTAAGGGTCCCGACGATTGGCTACACCTTC
TRBV6-1	TRBJ2-5	-	-	CASGFRGLQETQYF	TGTGCCAGCGGGTTTCGGGGGTTGCAAGAGACCCAGTACTTC
TRBV3-1	TRBJ1-1	many	-	CASSQGVGNTEAFF	TGTGCCAGCAGCCAAGGGGTTGGGAACACTGAAGCTTTCTTT
TRBV5-1	TRBJ1-1	-	-	CASSDINRDTEAFF	TGCGCCAGCAGCGATATAAACAGGGACACTGAAGCTTTCTTT
TRBV6-1	TRBJ1-1	many	TRBD1	CASSPLRGGRAFF	TGTGCCAGCAGTCCCCTCAGGGGGGGAAGGGCTTTCTTT
TRBV4-2	TRBJ2-3	many	TRBD2	CASSPALAGVDTQYF	TGTGCCAGCAGCCCGGCACTAGCGGGAGTGGATACGCAGTATTTT
TRBV5-1	TRBJ2-2	-	-	CASSLMGARDTGELFF	TGCGCCAGCAGCTTGATGGGGGCCAGGGACACCGGGGAGCTGTTTTTT
TRBV4-3	TRBJ2-7	many	TRBD1	CASSQNRGNGEQYF	TGCGCCAGCAGCCAAAACAGGGGGAACGGCGAGCAGTACTTC
TRBV6-2/TRBV6-3	TRBJ2-3	few	-	CASGRAKPTDTQYF	TGTGCCAGCGGCAGGGCCAAACCCACAGATACGCAGTATTTT
TRBV20-1	TRBJ1-6	few	TRBD1	CSAREGGQGILSPLHF	TGCAGTGCTAGAGAGGGGGGACAGGGGATTCTTTCACCCCTCCACTTT
TRBV7-2	TRBJ2-1	many	-	CASSPPQHEQFF	TGTGCCAGCAGCCCCCCCCAGCATGAGCAGTTCTTC
TRBV19	TRBJ2-1	few	TRBD2	CASSTDSGTSPYNEQFF	TGTGCCAGTAGTACAGACTCCGGGACTAGCCCCTACAATGAGCAGTTCTTC
TRBV18	TRBJ2-2	-	-	CASSPPMVKGTGELFF	TGTGCCAGCTCACCACCGATGGTTAAGGGCACCGGGGAGCTGTTTTTT
TRBV9	TRBJ2-1	many	TRBD2	CASSVIGLAGEQFF	TGTGCCAGCAGCGTAATCGGACTAGCGGGTGAGCAGTTCTTC
TRBV14	TRBJ1-1	many	TRBD1	CASSTYDLFRGDRVNTEAFF	TGTGCCAGCAGCACCTACGACTTATTTAGGGGCGACAGGGTGAACACTGAAGCTTTCTTT
TRBV11-2	TRBJ2-7	few	TRBD1	CASSNDRGRHEQYF	TGTGCCAGCAGCAATGACAGGGGACGCCACGAGCAGTACTTC
TRBV20-1	TRBJ2-5	-	-	CSARRFYTNQETQYF	TGCAGTGCTAGACGGTTTTATACAAACCAAGAGACCCAGTACTTC
TRBV12-3/TRBV12-4	TRBJ2-3	-	TRBD1	CASSAGTGGVDTQYF	TGTGCCAGCAGTGCCGGGACAGGGGGAGTGGATACGCAGTATTTT
TRBV7-2	TRBJ2-1	few	TRBD2	CASRYSGGAREQFF	TGTGCCAGCAGATATAGCGGGGGGGCGAGGGAGCAGTTCTTC
TRBV9	TRBJ1-6	few	-	CASSEGHPSPLHF	TGTGCCAGCAGCGAGGGACATCCTTCACCCCTCCACTTT
TRBV6-6	TRBJ2-7	many	-	CASTRRESYEQYF	TGTGCCAGCACCAGGCGGGAATCTTACGAGCAGTACTTC
TRBV7-9	TRBJ2-2	-	-	CASSVTGTSANTGELFF	TGTGCCAGCAGCGTAACCGGGACATCCGCGAACACCGGGGAGCTGTTTTTT
TRBV20-1	TRBJ1-6	many	-	CSARDLQGLSLNSPLHF	TGCAGTGCTAGAGATCTACAGGGACTATCTCTTAATTCACCCCTCCACTTT
TRBV15	TRBJ1-4	-	-	CATSRDRFATNEKLFF	TGTGCCACCAGCAGAGATCGGTTTGCAACTAATGAAAAACTGTTTTTT
TRBV6-5	TRBJ1-1	-	TRBD1	CASSSWTGEDTEAFF	TGTGCCAGCAGTTCCTGGACAGGGGAGGACACTGAAGCTTTCTTT
TRBV27	TRBJ2-5	many	-	CASSFKTGPGETQYF	TGTGCCAGCAGTTTCAAGACAGGCCCTGGGGAGACCCAGTACTTC
TRBV12-3/TRBV12-4	TRBJ2-2	few	-	CASSPNTGNTGELFF	TGTGCCAGCAGCCCTAATACAGGGAACACCGGGGAGCTGTTTTTT
TRBV5-1	TRBJ1-6	many	TRBD1	CASSRGQRDSPLHF	TGCGCCAGCAGCCGGGGACAGAGGGATTCACCCCTCCACTTT
TRBV4-1	TRBJ2-1	few	-	CASSQDGAISYNEQFF	TGCGCCAGCAGCCAAGATGGAGCAATATCCTACAATGAGCAGTTCTTC
TRBV5-1	TRBJ1-1	few	-	CASSPGGLNTEAFF	TGCGCCAGCAGCCCCGGCGGGTTGAACACTGAAGCTTTCTTT
TRBV11-2	TRBJ2-2	many	TRBD2	CASSFLGGRAVWELFF	TGTGCCAGCAGCTTCCTGGGCGGGAGGGCCGTATGGGAGCTGTTTTTT
TRBV6-4	TRBJ2-3	few	TRBD1	CASSEQGTSDTQYF	TGTGCCAGCAGTGAACAGGGGACCTCAGATACGCAGTATTTT
TRBV3-1	TRBJ1-2	-	-	CASSQYYGYTF	TGTGCCAGCAGCCAATACTATGGCTACACCTTC
TRBV12-3/TRBV12-4	TRBJ2-1	-	-	CASSLLDSSYNEQFF	TGTGCCAGCAGCCTATTGGATAGCTCCTACAATGAGCAGTTCTTC
TRBV5-1	TRBJ2-7	-	TRBD1	CASSSYRDRGDEQYF	TGCGCCAGCAGCTCCTACCGGGACAGGGGGGACGAGCAGTACTTC
TRBV20-1	TRBJ2-2	many	-	CSARFDRQNTGELFF	TGCAGTGCTAGATTCGACAGGCAGAACACCGGGGAGCTGTTTTTT
TRBV29-1	TRBJ2-3	few	TRBD2	CSTKGTSGLGARTQYF	TGCAGCACAAAAGGGACTAGCGGGTTGGGCGCGCGGACGCAGTATTTT
TRBV10-3	TRBJ1-1	-	-	CAISESDYEAFF	TGTGCCATCAGTGAGTCGGACTATGAAGCTTTCTTT
TRBV11-2	TRBJ2-5	many	-	CASSFPGQETQYF	TGTGCCAGCAGCTTTCCAGGGCAAGAGACCCAGTACTTC
TRBV21-1	TRBJ2-1	few	-	CASSKLALLSYVEQFF	TGTGCCAGCAGCAAACTAGCGTTATTATCCTATGTTGAGCAGTTCTTC
TRBV6-5	TRBJ1-1	-	TRBD1	CATMTGSTEAFF	TGTGCCACCATGACAGGGAGCACTGAAGCTTTCTTT
TRBV27	TRBJ2-2	few	TRBD1	CASSFLAEPGQGVTGELFF	TGTGCCAGCAGTTTTCTCGCAGAACCGGGACAGGGAGTCACCGGGGAGCTGTTTTTT
TRBV7-9	TRBJ2-1	-	TRBD2	CASSSPGTSANEQFF	TGTGCCAGCAGCTCACCCGGGACTAGTGCCAATGAGCAGTTCTTC
TRBV4-2	TRBJ2-7	many	TRBD2	CASSLTSDPSYEQYF	TGTGCCAGCAGCCTGACTAGCGACCCTTCCTACGAGCAGTACTTC
TRBV5-6	TRBJ2-3	few	-	CASSLLAAFTDTQYF	TGTGCCAGCAGCTTGTTGGCGGCGTTCACAGATACGCAGTATTTT
TRBV20-1	TRBJ2-7	few	-	CSALTRISGPYEQYF	TGCAGTGCCCTTACCCGGATTAGCGGACCCTACGAGCAGTACTTC
TRBV7-6	TRBJ1-5	-	-	CASSMGNRWDQPQHF	TGTGCCAGCAGCATGGGGAACAGGTGGGATCAGCCCCAGCATTTT
TRBV5-1	TRBJ2-1	-	-	CAGSLVGDSSYNEQFF	TGCGCCGGCAGCTTGGTGGGGGATAGCTCCTACAATGAGCAGTTCTTC
TRBV10-3	TRBJ2-2	few	-	CAIMLDRGPNTGELFF	TGTGCCATCATGCTGGATAGAGGACCGAACACCGGGGAGCTGTTTTTT
TRBV14	TRBJ2-3	many	-	CASSQGPAGFTDTQYF	TGTGCCAGCAGCCAAGGGCCAGCAGGTTTCACAGATACGCAGTATTTT
TRBV6-1	TRBJ1-5	many	TRBD1	CASSDQTGYSNQPQHF	TGTGCCAGCAGCGACCAGACAGGGTATAGCAATCAGCCCCAGCATTTT
TRBV7-7	TRBJ2-2	-	TRBD2	CASSPGPGGGGELFF	TGTGCTAGCAGCCCGGGCCCGGGAGGAGGCGGGGAGCTGTTTTTT
TRBV28	TRBJ2-2	many	TRBD2	CASGLAGPNTGELFF	TGTGCCAGTGGACTAGCGGGACCGAACACCGGGGAGCTGTTTTTT
TRBV4-1	TRBJ2-2	few	-	CASSQVGGGGELFF	TGCGCCAGCAGCCAAGTTGGAGGGGGCGGGGAGCTGTTTTTT
TRBV24-1	TRBJ2-1	-	-	CATSDPGLADYNEQFF	TGTGCCACCAGTGATCCCGGCCTAGCCGATTACAATGAGCAGTTCTTC
TRBV6-2/TRBV6-3	TRBJ1-6	many	-	CASSYSGGGSPLHF	TGTGCCAGCAGTTACTCCGGGGGAGGCTCACCCCTCCACTTT
TRBV11-3	TRBJ2-1	few	-	CASSSRVGEQFF	TGTGCCAGCAGCTCCCGGGTTGGGGAGCAGTTCTTC
TRBV11-2	TRBJ2-1	-	-	CASSLEIGGVGNEQFF	TGTGCTAGCAGCTTAGAAATAGGAGGGGTTGGGAATGAGCAGTTCTTC
TRBV9	TRBJ2-2	few	-	CASSLIGGAGTTGELFF	TGTGCCAGCAGCCTAATAGGAGGCGCAGGGACGACCGGGGAGCTGTTTTTT
TRBV4-3	TRBJ1-4	many	-	CASSQSGHLSEKLFF	TGCGCCAGCAGCCAGTCGGGACACTTGAGTGAAAAACTGTTTTTT